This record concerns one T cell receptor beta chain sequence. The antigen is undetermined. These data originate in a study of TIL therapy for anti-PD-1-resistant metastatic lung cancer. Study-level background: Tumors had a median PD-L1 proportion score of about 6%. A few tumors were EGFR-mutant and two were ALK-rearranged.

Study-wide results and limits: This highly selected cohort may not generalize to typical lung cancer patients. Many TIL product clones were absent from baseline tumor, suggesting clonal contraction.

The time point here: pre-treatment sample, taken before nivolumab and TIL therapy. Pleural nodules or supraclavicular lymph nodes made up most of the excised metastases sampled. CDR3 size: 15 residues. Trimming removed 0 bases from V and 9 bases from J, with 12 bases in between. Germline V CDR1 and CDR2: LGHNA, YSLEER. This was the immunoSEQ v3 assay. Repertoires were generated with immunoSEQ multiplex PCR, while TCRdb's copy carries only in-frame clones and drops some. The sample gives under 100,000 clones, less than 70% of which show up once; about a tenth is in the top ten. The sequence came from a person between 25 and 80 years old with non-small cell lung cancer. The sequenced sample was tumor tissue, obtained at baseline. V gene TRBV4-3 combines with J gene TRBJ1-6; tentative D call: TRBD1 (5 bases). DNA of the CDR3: TGCGCCAGCAGCCAAGATTCCACAGGTGGTTCACCCCTCCACTTT. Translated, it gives CASSQDSTGGSPLHF.